The TCR beta chain described here comes from a study of blood T cell repertoires in COVID-19. Using immunoSEQ multiplex PCR, the repertoire was profiled, and TCRdb retains in-frame clones only, with some absent. The sample contains about 180,000 clones, under 85% of which appear only once. Trimming pared 4 bases from V and 2 bases from J, leaving 11 bases between. The CDR3 sequence is 14 residues long. Germline CDR1 and CDR2: MGHDK and SYGVNS. The origin of this receptor is a human donor in a cohort sampled during active COVID-19. The sequenced sample consisted of peripheral blood. The rearrangement links TRBV25-1 to TRBJ1-1; possible D gene TRBD1, 6 bases. The CDR3 DNA reads as TGTGCCAGCAGTGCCTGGGGGCGAAACACTGAAGCTTTCTTT. This encodes CASSAWGRNTEAFF.